Listed here are 25 T cell receptor beta chains from one sample, sequenced in a study of blood T cell repertoires in COVID-19. The data were produced by immunoSEQ multiplex PCR, yet TCRdb's version contains in-frame clones alone and is incomplete. The sample records approximately 310,000 clones, roughly 91% being singletons. Sample: peripheral blood. The receptors come from a man aged 50 to 59 with active or convalescent COVID-19.

The chain combines TRBV2 with TRBJ1-4; 11 bases are a match to TRBD1. J lost 5 bases, V lost 6 bases, and 8 bases had no gene match. This CDR3 is built from 16 residues. From germline, CDR1 is SNHLY and CDR2 FYNNEI. The CDR3 coding sequence is TGTGCCAGCAGACCGACCGGGACAGGGGGAAATGAAAAACTGTTTTTT. This translates into CASRPTGTGGNEKLFF. Variable domain in full (rest from reference TRBV2 and TRBJ1-4): EPEVTQTPSHQVTQMGQEVILRCVPISNHLYFYWYRQILGQKVEFLVSFYNNEISEKSEIFDDQFSVERPDGSNFTLKIRSTKLEDSAMYFCASRPTGTGGNEKLFFGSGTQLSVL.

This sequence joins TRBV7-6 and TRBJ1-2; 7 bases match TRBD1. CDR3 length: 15 residues. With V trimmed by 5 bases and J by 1 base, 7 bases remained unmatched. The germline CDR1 and CDR2 sequences are SGHVS and FNYEAQ. This CDR3 reads CASSTGTDHNYGYTF. The DNA for the CDR3 is TGTGCCAGCAGCACCGGGACAGATCATAACTATGGCTACACCTTC.

This chain connects TRBV11-1 to TRBJ1-2; D perhaps matches TRBD1 (6 bases). This CDR3 has 14 amino acids. V shed 5 bases and J shed 4 bases, with 14 bases lying between them. Germline-derived CDR1 and CDR2 are SGHAT and FQDESV (reference sequence). Here the CDR3 reads CASSPTGQSYGYTF. DNA of the CDR3: TGTGCCAGCAGCCCGACAGGACAAAGCTATGGCTACACCTTC.

V gene TRBV10-3 combines with J gene TRBJ2-2; 9 positions match TRBD2. CDR1 is ENHRY, CDR2 SYGVKD, per germline. This CDR3 comprises 16 residues. V was pared by 6 bases and J by 1 base, with 6 bases of the junction left unmatched. CDR3 in amino acids: CAISSGTSLNTGELFF. The CDR3, as DNA: TGTGCCATCAGCTCCGGGACTAGCCTGAACACCGGGGAGCTGTTTTTT.

The V call is TRBV6-4, the J call TRBJ2-2; 12 bases fit TRBD1. J was trimmed by 6 bases and V by 6 bases; bases with no gene match: 2. The germline CDR1 and CDR2 sequences are MRHNA and SNTAGT. The CDR3 consists of 14 residues. The CDR3 here is CASRGQGAAGELFF. The CDR3 DNA reads as TGTGCCAGCAGGGGACAGGGGGCCGCCGGGGAGCTGTTTTTT.

This clone appeared a single time. The chain links TRBV2 to TRBJ2-7; 9 bases align to TRBD2. CDR1 and CDR2 from the germline V gene are SNHLY and FYNNEI. V was clipped by 1 base and J by 3 bases; unmatched bases: 4. This CDR3 has 15 residues. As DNA, the CDR3 is TGTGCCAGCAGTGAAGGCGGGAGGGCCTTCTACGAGCAGTACTTC. This gives the protein CASSEGGRAFYEQYF. The whole variable domain, filled in from reference TRBV2 and TRBJ2-7, reads EPEVTQTPSHQVTQMGQEVILRCVPISNHLYFYWYRQILGQKVEFLVSFYNNEISEKSEIFDDQFSVERPDGSNFTLKIRSTKLEDSAMYFCASSEGGRAFYEQYFGPGTRLTVT.

In its sample, this clone was seen once. This sequence joins TRBV28 and TRBJ2-3; 16 bases map to TRBD2. The CDR3 runs 18 residues. From germline, CDR1 is MDHEN and CDR2 SYDVKM. The V and J ends lost 5 bases and 5 bases, in that order; junction bases with no gene match: 10. In DNA, the CDR3 is TGTGCCAGCAGTCCCGGGACTAGCGGGAGGGCCTCAGGAGATACGCAGTATTTT. Its translation is CASSPGTSGRASGDTQYF.

The DNA of the CDR3 is TGTGCCAGCACCGTCCCGGAGGGCTACACCTTC. Its protein product is CASTVPEGYTF. J is TRBJ1-2 and V is TRBV21-1. TRBV21-1 is listed as a pseudogene. The CDR3 consists of 11 residues.

To note about this clone: This sample includes further DNA sequences coding for the same CDR3. The rearrangement links TRBV30 to TRBJ1-1, with 7 bases aligning to TRBD1. The CDR3 length is 13 residues. Trimming took 1 base from V and 2 from J; bases not matched to a gene: 1. Germline lookup yields CDR1 GTSNPN and CDR2 SVGIG (reference sequence). CDR3 loop: CAWSGQGNTEAFF. The CDR3 region has the DNA TGTGCCTGGAGTGGACAGGGTAACACTGAAGCTTTCTTT.

This clone appeared a single time. V is TRBV14 and J is TRBJ2-1; 12 nucleotides agree with TRBD2. This CDR3 has 15 residues. V shed 5 bases, J shed 6 bases, and the junction held 5 bases outside the gene matches. Looked up from germline, CDR1 is SGHDN and CDR2 is FVKESK. The CDR3 loop reads CASSLTSGRLNEQFF. The DNA for the CDR3 is TGTGCCAGCAGCTTGACTAGCGGGAGACTCAATGAGCAGTTCTTC.

J is TRBJ2-3 and V is TRBV19, with 9 positions matching TRBD1. Losses at the gene ends were 5 bases for V and 8 bases for J; bases not matched to a gene: 8. Germline V CDR1 and CDR2: LNHDA, SQIVND (reference sequence). The CDR3 consists of 14 residues. CDR3 sequence (DNA): TGTGCCAGTAGTCCGGGGACAGGGCGCGCTACGCAGTATTTT. It translates to CASSPGTGRATQYF.

The V gene is TRBV5-4, the J gene TRBJ2-5; 8 bases fit TRBD2. The CDR3 contains 12 residues. V was pared by 9 bases and J by 1 base, with 2 bases of the junction left unmatched. The germline V gene encodes CDR1 SGHNT and CDR2 YYREEE (reference sequence). Here the CDR3 DNA reads TGTGCCACCGGGGGGGCCCAAGAGACCCAGTACTTC. It encodes CATGGAQETQYF.

The chain has TRBV2 and TRBJ2-3; possible D gene TRBD2, 5 bases. Trimming left V 7 bases short and J 2 bases short, with 13 bases between. This CDR3 comprises 14 residues. The germline CDR1 and CDR2 sequences are SNHLY and FYNNEI. The CDR3 sequence is CASTGGLDTDTQYF. CDR3 bases: TGTGCCAGCACCGGCGGGTTAGACACAGATACGCAGTATTTT.

This chain links TRBV7-2 with TRBJ2-5; the D gene is possibly TRBD2 (6 bases). The germline V gene has CDR1 SGHTA and CDR2 FQGNSA. This CDR3 has 16 residues. V was trimmed by 3 bases and J by 1 base, leaving 15 bases between them. The CDR3: CASSLRGFTSQETQYF. CDR3 in DNA: TGTGCCAGCAGCTTGCGGGGCTTCACCTCCCAAGAGACCCAGTACTTC.

The chain links TRBV9 to TRBJ1-2, with 9 bases fitting TRBD1. This CDR3 region has 14 residues. CDR1 is SGDLS, CDR2 YYNGEE, per germline. With V trimmed by 4 bases and J by 1 base, 2 bases remained unmatched. CDR3 amino acids: CASSPGQGNYGYTF. The CDR3 DNA reads TGTGCCAGCAGCCCGGGACAGGGTAACTATGGCTACACCTTC.

The J gene is TRBJ2-2, the V gene TRBV11-2, with TRBD2 matching 8 bases. With V trimmed by 0 bases and J by 6 bases, 12 bases remained unmatched. The CDR3 length is 18 residues. Germline V lookup: CDR1 SGHAT, CDR2 FQNNGV. DNA for the CDR3: TGTGCCAGCAGCTTAGACCCCCGGCGGGGGGCGTCAGCCGGGGAGCTGTTTTTT. Translating it yields CASSLDPRRGASAGELFF.

The chain couples TRBV5-6 to TRBJ2-1; no firm D call. Trimming pared 0 bases from V and 3 bases from J, leaving 10 bases between. The CDR3 runs 15 residues. The germline gives CDR1 SGHDT, CDR2 YYEEEE. CDR3 nucleotide sequence: TGTGCCAGCAGCTTGGGTGGCAGAAACTACAATGAGCAGTTCTTC. Translated: CASSLGGRNYNEQFF.

With respect to this clone: The same CDR3 arises from other DNA sequences in this sample as well. This chain links TRBV18 with TRBJ2-1, with D perhaps TRBD1 (6 bases). Trimming cost V 2 bases and J 10 bases, with 9 bases left between them. The CDR3 contains 12 residues. Germline CDR1 and CDR2: KGHSH and LQKENI. CDR3 residues: CASSPSGDEQFF. The CDR3 DNA reads TGTGCCAGCTCACCATCAGGGGACGAGCAGTTCTTC.

V is TRBV27 and J is TRBJ1-2; TRBD1 might be the D (5 bases). The CDR3 extends over 16 amino acids. Germline lookup yields CDR1 MNHEY and CDR2 SMNVEV (reference sequence). Between the trimmed V and J ends, which lost 1 base and 8 bases, there was a span of 20 bases. The CDR3: CASSLYESSGRRGYTF. In nucleotides, the CDR3 is TGTGCCAGCAGTTTATACGAATCCTCAGGGAGGCGAGGCTACACCTTC.

This chain connects TRBV6-1 to TRBJ2-7; D might be TRBD1 (5 bases). This CDR3 comprises 14 residues. Germline V gives CDR1 MNHNS, CDR2 SASEGT. The germline V and J ends were trimmed by 7 bases and 3 bases, with 16 bases remaining between them. The CDR3 spells CASTTGGALYEQYF. CDR3 nucleotides: TGTGCCAGCACTACAGGTGGGGCTCTCTACGAGCAGTACTTC.

This chain links TRBV2 with TRBJ1-4, with D hard to call. The CDR3 runs 14 residues. Germline-derived CDR1 and CDR2 are SNHLY and FYNNEI. V was pared by 3 bases and J by 7 bases, with 12 bases between. This chain's CDR3 is CASSERVPSEKLFF. In DNA, the CDR3 is TGTGCCAGCAGTGAGAGGGTTCCGAGTGAAAAACTGTTTTTT.

This rearrangement joins TRBV19 to TRBJ1-1; 10 bases agree with TRBD1. There are 16 residues in the CDR3. CDR1 LNHDA and CDR2 SQIVND come from the germline V gene (reference sequence). The ends lost 5 bases at V and 1 base at J; junction bases unmatched: 7. CDR3 coding DNA: TGTGCCAGTAGTCTCGGGACAGGGGAAGGGAACACTGAAGCTTTCTTT. It yields the protein CASSLGTGEGNTEAFF.

The chain couples TRBV15 to TRBJ1-1, with a possible D match to TRBD1 (5 bases). This CDR3 has 14 amino acids. Trimming took off 1 base at V and 4 bases at J, with 10 bases between the two ends. Germline CDR1 is LNHNV and CDR2 is YYDKDF (reference sequence). CDR3 in DNA: TGTGCCACCAGCAGAGGTCGGCAGGGCACTGAAGCTTTCTTT. Protein sequence: CATSRGRQGTEAFF.

Of note for this clone: The junction departs from germline at one end; a sequencing error may be responsible. The chain links TRBV28 to TRBJ2-7; tentatively, D is TRBD1 or TRBD2 (10 bases each). CDR3 length equals 16 residues. Germline loops: CDR1 MDHEN, CDR2 SYDVKM. Here the CDR3 DNA reads TGTGCCAGTTCCGGGACAGGGGCTAGCGGGGGCTACGCGCAGTACTTC. It is translated as CASSGTGASGGYAQYF.

The chain is built from TRBV5-1 and TRBJ2-3, with 7 nucleotides matching TRBD2. Germline CDR1 reads SGHRS; CDR2 reads YFSETQ. The V and J ends lost 4 bases and 1 base, in that order; junction bases with no gene match: 6. The CDR3 runs 15 residues. CDR3 sequence reads: CASSDQAGGTDTQYF. Written as DNA, the CDR3 is TGCGCCAGCAGCGATCAGGCGGGAGGCACAGATACGCAGTATTTT.